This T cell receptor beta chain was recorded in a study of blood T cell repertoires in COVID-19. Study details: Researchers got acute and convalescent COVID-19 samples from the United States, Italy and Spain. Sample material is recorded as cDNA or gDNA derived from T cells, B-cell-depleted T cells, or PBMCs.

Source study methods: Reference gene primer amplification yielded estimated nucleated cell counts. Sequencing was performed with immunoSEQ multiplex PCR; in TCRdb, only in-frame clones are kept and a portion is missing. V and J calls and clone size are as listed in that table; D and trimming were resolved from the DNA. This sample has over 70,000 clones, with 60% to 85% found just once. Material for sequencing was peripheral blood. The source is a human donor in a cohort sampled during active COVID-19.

The CDR3 sequence: CASSRTQMGQPQHF. The CDR3 nucleotides are TGTGCCAGCAGCCGAACCCAAATGGGCCAGCCCCAGCATTTT. The chain couples TRBV5-6 to TRBJ1-5, with D uncertain. The CDR3 consists of 14 residues. The germline V and J ends were trimmed by 4 bases and 7 bases, with 15 bases remaining between them. Germline CDR1 reads SGHDT; CDR2 reads YYEEEE.